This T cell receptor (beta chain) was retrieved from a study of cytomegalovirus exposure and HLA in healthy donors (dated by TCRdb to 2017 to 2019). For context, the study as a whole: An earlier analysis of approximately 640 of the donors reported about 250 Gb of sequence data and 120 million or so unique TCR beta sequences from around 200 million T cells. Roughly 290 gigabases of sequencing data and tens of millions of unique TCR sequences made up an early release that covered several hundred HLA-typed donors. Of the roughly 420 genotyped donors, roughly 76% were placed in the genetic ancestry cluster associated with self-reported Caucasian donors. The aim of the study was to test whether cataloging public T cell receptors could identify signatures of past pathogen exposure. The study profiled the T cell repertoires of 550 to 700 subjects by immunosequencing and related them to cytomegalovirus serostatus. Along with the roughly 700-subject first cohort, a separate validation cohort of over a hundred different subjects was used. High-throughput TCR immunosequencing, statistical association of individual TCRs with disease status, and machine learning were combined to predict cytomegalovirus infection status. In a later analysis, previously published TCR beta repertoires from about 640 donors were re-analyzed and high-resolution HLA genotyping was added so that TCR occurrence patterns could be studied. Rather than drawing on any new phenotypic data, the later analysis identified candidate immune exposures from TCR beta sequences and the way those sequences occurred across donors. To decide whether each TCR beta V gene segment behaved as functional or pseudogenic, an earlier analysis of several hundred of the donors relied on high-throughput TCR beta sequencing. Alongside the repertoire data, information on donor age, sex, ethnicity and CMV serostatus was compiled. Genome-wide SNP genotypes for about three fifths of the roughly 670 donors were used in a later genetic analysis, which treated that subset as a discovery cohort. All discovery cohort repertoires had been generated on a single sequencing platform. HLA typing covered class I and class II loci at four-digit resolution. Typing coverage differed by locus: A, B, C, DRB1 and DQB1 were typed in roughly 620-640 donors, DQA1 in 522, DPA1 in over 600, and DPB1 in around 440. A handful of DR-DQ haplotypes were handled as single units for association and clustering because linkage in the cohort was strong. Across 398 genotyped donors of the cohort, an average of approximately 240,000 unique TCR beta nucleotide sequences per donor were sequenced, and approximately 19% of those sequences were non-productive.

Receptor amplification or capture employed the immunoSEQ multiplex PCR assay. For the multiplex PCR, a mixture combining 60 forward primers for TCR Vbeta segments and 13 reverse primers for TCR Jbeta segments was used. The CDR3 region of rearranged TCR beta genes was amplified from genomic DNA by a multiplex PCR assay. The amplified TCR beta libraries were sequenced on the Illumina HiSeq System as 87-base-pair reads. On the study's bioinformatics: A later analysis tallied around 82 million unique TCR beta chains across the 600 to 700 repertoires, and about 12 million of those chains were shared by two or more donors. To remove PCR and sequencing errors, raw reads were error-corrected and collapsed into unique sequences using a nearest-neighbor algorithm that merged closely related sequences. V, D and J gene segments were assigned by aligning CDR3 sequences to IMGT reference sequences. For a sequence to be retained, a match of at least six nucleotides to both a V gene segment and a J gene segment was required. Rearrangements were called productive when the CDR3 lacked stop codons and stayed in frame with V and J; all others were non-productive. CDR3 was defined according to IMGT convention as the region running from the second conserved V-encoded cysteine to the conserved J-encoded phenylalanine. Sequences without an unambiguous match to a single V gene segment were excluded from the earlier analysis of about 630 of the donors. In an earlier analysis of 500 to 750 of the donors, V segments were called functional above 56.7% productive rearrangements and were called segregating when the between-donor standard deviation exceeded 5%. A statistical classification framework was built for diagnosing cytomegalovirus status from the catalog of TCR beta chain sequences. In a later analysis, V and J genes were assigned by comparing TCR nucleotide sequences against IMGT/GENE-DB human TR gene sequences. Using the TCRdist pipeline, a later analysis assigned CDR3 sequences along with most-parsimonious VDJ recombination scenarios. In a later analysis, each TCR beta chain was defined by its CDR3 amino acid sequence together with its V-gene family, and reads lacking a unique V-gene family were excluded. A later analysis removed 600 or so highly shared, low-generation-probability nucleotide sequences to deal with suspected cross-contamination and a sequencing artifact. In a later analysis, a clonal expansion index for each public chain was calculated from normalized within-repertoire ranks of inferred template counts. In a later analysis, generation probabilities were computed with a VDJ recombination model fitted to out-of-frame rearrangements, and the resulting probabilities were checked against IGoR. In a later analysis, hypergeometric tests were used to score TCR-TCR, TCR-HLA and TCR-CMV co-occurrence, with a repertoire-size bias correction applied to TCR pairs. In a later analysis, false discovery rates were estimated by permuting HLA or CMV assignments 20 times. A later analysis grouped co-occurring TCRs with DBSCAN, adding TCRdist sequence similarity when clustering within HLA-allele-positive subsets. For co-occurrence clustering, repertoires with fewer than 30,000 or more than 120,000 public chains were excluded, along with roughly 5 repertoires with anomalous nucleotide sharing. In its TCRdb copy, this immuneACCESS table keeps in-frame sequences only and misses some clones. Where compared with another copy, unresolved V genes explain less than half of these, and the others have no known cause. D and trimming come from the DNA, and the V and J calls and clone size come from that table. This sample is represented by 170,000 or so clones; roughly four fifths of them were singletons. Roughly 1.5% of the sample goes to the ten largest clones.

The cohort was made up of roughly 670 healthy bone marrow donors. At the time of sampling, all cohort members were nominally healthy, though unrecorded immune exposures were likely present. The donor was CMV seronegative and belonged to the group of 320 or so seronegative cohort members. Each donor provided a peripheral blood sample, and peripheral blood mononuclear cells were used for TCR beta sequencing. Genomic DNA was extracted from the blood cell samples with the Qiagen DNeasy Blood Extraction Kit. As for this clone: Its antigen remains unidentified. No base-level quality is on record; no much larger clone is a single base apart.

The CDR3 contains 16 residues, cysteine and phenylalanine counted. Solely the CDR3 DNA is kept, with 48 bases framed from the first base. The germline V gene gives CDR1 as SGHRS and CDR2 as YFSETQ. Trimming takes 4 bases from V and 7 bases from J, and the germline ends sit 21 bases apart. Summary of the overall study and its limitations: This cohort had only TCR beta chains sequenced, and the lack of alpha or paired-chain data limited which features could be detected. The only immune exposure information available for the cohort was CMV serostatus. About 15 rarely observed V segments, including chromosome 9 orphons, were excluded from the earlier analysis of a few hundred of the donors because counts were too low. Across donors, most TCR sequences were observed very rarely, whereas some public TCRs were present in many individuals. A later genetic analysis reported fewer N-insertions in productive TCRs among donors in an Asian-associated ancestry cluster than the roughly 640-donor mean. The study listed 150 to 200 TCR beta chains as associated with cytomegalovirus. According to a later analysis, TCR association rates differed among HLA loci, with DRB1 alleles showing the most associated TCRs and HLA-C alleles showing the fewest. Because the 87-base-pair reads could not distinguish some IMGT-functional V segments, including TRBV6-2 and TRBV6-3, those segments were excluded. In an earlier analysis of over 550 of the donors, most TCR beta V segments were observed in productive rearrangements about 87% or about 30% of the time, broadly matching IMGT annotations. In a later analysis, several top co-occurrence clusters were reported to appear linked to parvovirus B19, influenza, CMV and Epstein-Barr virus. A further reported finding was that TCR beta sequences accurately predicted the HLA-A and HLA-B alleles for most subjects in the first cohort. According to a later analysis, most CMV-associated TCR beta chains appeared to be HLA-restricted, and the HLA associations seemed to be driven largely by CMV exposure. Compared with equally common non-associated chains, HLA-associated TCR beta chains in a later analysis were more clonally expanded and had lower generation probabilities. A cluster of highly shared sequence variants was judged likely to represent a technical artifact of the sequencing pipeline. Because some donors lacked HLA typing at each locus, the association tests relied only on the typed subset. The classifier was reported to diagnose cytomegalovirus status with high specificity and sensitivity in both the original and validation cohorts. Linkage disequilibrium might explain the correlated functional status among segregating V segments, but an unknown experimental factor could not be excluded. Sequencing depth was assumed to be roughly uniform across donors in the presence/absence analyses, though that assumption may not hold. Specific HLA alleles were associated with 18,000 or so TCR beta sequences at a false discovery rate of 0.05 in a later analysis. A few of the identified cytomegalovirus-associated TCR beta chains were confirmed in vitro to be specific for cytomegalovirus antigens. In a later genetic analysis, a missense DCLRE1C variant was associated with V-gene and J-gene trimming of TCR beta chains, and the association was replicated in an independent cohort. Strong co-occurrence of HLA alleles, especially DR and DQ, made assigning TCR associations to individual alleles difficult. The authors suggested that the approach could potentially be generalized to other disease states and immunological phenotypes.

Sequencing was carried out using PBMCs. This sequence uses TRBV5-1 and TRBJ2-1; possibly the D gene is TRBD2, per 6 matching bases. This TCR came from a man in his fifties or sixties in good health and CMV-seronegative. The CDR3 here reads CASSDTTRITWNEQFF. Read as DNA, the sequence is TGCGCCAGCAGCGACACGACTAGAATAACCTGGAATGAGCAGTTCTTC.